What follows is one T cell receptor beta chain and its context. Its antigen is as yet unknown. The source of the sample is a study of CD8 T cells in ankylosing spondylitis. The CDR3 consists of 15 residues. Germline CDR1 reads MNHEY; CDR2 reads SVGEGT. The V gene lost 0 bases and the J gene lost 2 bases, with 11 bases spanning the gap. Quantitative 5'-RACE with molecular barcodes produced the TCR beta libraries. TCRdb redid the calling of the 5' RACE reads with MiXCR, one entry per CDR3 protein. Of around 770,000 distinct CDR3 sequences listed, 15% to 20% are singletons. General study results and limits: Reportedly, significant enrichment of disease-linked clones occurred in matched ankylosing spondylitis synovial fluid. Clones linked with disease were CD8+ and fairly uncommon in the peripheral blood. Both synovial fluid and blood in reactive arthritis had previously been reported to carry some motif variants. Roughly 8 highly homologous variants formed a TCR beta motif that appeared characteristic of ankylosing spondylitis blood.

The receptor's source is a male donor with ankylosing spondylitis. The specimen was blood, either unsorted or a sorted T cell fraction (not recorded which). The V and J genes are TRBV6-2 or TRBV6-3 and TRBJ2-7; possibly TRBD1 for D (5 bases). This CDR3 reads CASSYSSGKAYEQYF. In DNA, the CDR3 is TGTGCCAGCAGTTACTCATCAGGGAAAGCCTACGAGCAGTACTTC.